This TCR beta chain stems from a study of identifying expanded T cells in peripheral blood. Findings and caveats of the study: Approximately two-week clone count variance significantly increased as total template count grew. Over approximately two and four weeks, about 17 and 20 clones changed, versus around 1.3 between replicates.

The assay was immunoSEQ multiplex PCR, and TCRdb's table has in-frame clones only and misses some. In the table there are about 100,000 clones, roughly 85% of which are singletons. The sample holds one count of this clone. Its antigen is not known. During the collection period, no donor immune events like infections were recorded. This CDR3 region has 14 residues. In germline, CDR1 is MNHNS, CDR2 SASEGT. The V segment lost 8 bases and the J segment 6 bases; nucleotides outside the gene matches: 12. Sequencing was performed on blood. The chain carries TRBV6-1 and TRBJ1-1; TRBD1 matches at 7 bases. The receptor was derived from a person aged 18-69 years in good health. CDR3 coding DNA: TGTGCCAGCGGGGACAGCCTCAGAGGGCCTGAAGCTTTCTTT. As protein: CASGDSLRGPEAFF.